This T cell receptor beta chain derives from a study of T-cell memory formation after mild COVID-19. Across the study: Largely donor-specific TCR clusters were found.

TCRdb redid the calling of the 5' RACE reads with MiXCR, one entry per CDR3 protein. The sample has over 55,000 distinct CDR3 sequences, over 7.5% seen once. With 4 bases clipped from V and 4 bases from J, the junction kept 7 bases outside the gene matches. This CDR3 spans 14 amino acids. The germline gives CDR1 SGHRS, CDR2 YFSETQ. Only a few counts were recorded for this clonotype. The chain employs TRBV5-1 and TRBJ2-5, with 7 bases fitting TRBD2. The clonotype comes from a man aged 18 to 35 who had mild COVID-19 (a few samples of this study predate the infection). Cell type and time point are not known. The sample taken for sequencing was PBMCs or a T cell subset sorted from them (not recorded which). The DNA for the CDR3 is TGCGCCAGCAGCCTCAGCGGGGTTGGAGAGACCCAGTACTTC. It yields the protein CASSLSGVGETQYF. Complete variable domain (other parts from reference TRBV5-1 and TRBJ2-5): KAGVTQTPRYLIKTRGQQVTLSCSPISGHRSVSWYQQTPGQGLQFLFEYFSETQRNKGNFPGRFSGRQFSNSRSEMNVSTLELGDSALYLCASSLSGVGETQYFGPGTRLLVL.